Each of the 25 T cell receptor beta chains below was sequenced from the same sample in a study of cytomegalovirus exposure and HLA in healthy donors. Amplification used 60 Vbeta primers and 13 Jbeta primers. TCRdb's table, derived via immunoSEQ multiplex PCR, lists solely in-frame clones and lacks some. This sample's clone table lists over 200,000 clones. The sample comprised PBMCs. The receptors come from a woman aged 25 to 39 in good health and CMV-seropositive.

This chain joins TRBV2 and TRBJ2-3, with D possibly TRBD1 on 5 matching bases. The V end lost 2 bases, the J end lost 0 bases, and 9 bases lay between the germline ends. Germline values: CDR1 SNHLY, CDR2 FYNNEI. CDR3 length: 15 amino acids. The CDR3 region is CASSERQLSTDTQYF. The CDR3 DNA is TGTGCCAGCAGTGAACGACAGCTAAGCACAGATACGCAGTATTTT.

V usage is TRBV5-4 and J usage is TRBJ1-6; the D gene is possibly TRBD1 (6 bases). This CDR3 has 16 amino acids. V was shortened by 2 bases and J by 3 bases, with 12 bases between the two germline ends. Germline-derived CDR1 and CDR2 are SGHNT and YYREEE (reference sequence). Written as DNA, the CDR3 is TGTGCCAGCAGCTTAGAAACAGGGAACTATAATTCACCCCTCCACTTT. Its protein product is CASSLETGNYNSPLHF.

The chain employs TRBV7-2 and TRBJ2-1, with D maybe TRBD2 (5 bases). This CDR3 is 16 amino acids long. CDR1 and CDR2 (germline): SGHTA, FQGNSA. V lost 2 bases and J lost 8, with 19 bases in between. The CDR3 DNA follows: TGTGCCAGCAGCTTAATTTTAGGGAGCGATGGCGATGAGCAGTTCTTC. Protein sequence: CASSLILGSDGDEQFF.

CDR3 residues: CASRRRGVAGELFF. The CDR3 DNA is TGTGCCAGCCGCAGGCGGGGGGTGGCCGGGGAGCTGTTTTTT. The chain joins TRBV6-6 to TRBJ2-2, with 8 bases that match TRBD2. The CDR3 has 14 residues. The J segment lost 6 bases and the V segment lost 8 bases, leaving 8 bases of the junction unmatched. CDR1 is MNHNY and CDR2 is SVGAGI in the germline V gene (reference sequence).

This sequence joins TRBV5-4 and TRBJ1-2, with 11 nucleotides matching TRBD1. The CDR3 is made up of 16 amino acids. Germline CDR1 is SGHNT and CDR2 is YYREEE (reference sequence). The V gene end was trimmed by 4 bases and the J gene end by 8 bases; junction bases not matched to a gene: 13. In nucleotides, the CDR3 is TGTGCCAGCAGCAGGGGGGGACAGGGGGTAAGGCAAGGCTACACCTTC. It encodes CASSRGGQGVRQGYTF.

The chain uses TRBV28 and TRBJ2-5, with D unresolved. There are 12 residues in the CDR3. Trimming cost V 4 bases and J 2 bases, with 5 bases left between them. From germline, CDR1 is MDHEN and CDR2 SYDVKM. In DNA, the CDR3 is TGTGCCAGCAGTTCTCTTCAAGAGACCCAGTACTTC. Its translation: CASSSLQETQYF.

V usage is TRBV10-3 and J usage is TRBJ2-1; 9 nucleotides match TRBD2. The germline V gene encodes CDR1 ENHRY and CDR2 SYGVKD. The length of the CDR3 is 13 residues. V trimming: 6 bases; J trimming: 11 bases; junction bases outside the gene matches: 8. CDR3 residues: CAISLAGDPKQFF. CDR3 DNA sequence: TGTGCCATCAGCTTAGCGGGGGACCCCAAGCAGTTCTTC.

The chain joins TRBV27 to TRBJ1-5, with D unclear. The CDR3 loop spans 15 amino acids. CDR1 MNHEY and CDR2 SMNVEV come from the germline V gene (reference sequence). V lost 6 bases, J lost 0 bases, and 12 bases lay in between. The CDR3 DNA sequence: TGTGCCAGCAGAGGAGGAGGATATAGCAATCAGCCCCAGCATTTT. Its protein product is CASRGGGYSNQPQHF.

For this clone: One end of the junction varies from germline; a read error may be responsible. The chain employs TRBV30 and TRBJ1-4; 8 nucleotides match TRBD1. CDR1 is GTSNPN and CDR2 is SVGIG in the germline V gene (reference sequence). This CDR3 is built from 12 residues. The CDR3 spells CAWSPQGANPNF. CDR3 DNA: TGTGCCTGGAGTCCCCAGGGGGCTAACCCAAATTTT.

The V gene is TRBV2, the J gene TRBJ1-2; 8 bases align to TRBD1. This CDR3 region has 13 residues. J gave up 7 bases and V 5 bases, and 6 bases lay outside the gene matches. Germline V gene lookup returns CDR1 SNHLY and CDR2 FYNNEI. The CDR3 loop reads CASSPSGTGGYTF. The CDR3 DNA sequence: TGTGCCAGCAGTCCATCCGGGACAGGTGGCTACACCTTC.

This rearrangement joins TRBV7-6 to TRBJ2-2, with D uncertain. CDR3 length equals 13 residues. The germline V gene has CDR1 SGHVS and CDR2 FNYEAQ. With 5 bases removed from V and 6 bases from J, the gap between germline ends came to 10 bases. The DNA of the CDR3 is TGTGCCAGCAGCCCCTTACTCCCCGGGGAGCTGTTTTTT. This sequence encodes CASSPLLPGELFF. Looking up the rest from reference TRBV7-6 and TRBJ2-2 gives the full variable domain: GAGVSQSPRYKVTKRGQDVALRCDPISGHVSLYWYRQALGQGPEFLTYFNYEAQQDKSGLPNDRFSAERPEGSISTLTIQRTEQRDSAMYRCASSPLLPGELFFGEGSRLTVL.

The rearrangement uses TRBV19 and TRBJ1-1; perhaps TRBD1 as D (6 bases). The V gene's germline CDR1 is LNHDA and CDR2 SQIVND (reference sequence). The CDR3 loop spans 14 amino acids. The germline V and J ends were trimmed by 7 bases and 2 bases, with 14 bases remaining between them. DNA for the CDR3: TGTGCCAGTAATTCCCGACAGGACAACACTGAAGCTTTCTTT. As protein: CASNSRQDNTEAFF. Variable domain in full (rest from reference TRBV19 and TRBJ1-1): DGGITQSPKYLFRKEGQNVTLSCEQNLNHDAMYWYRQDPGQGLRLIYYSQIVNDFQKGDIAEGYSVSREKKESFPLTVTSAQKNPTAFYLCASNSRQDNTEAFFGQGTRLTVV.

This chain links TRBV6-5 with TRBJ2-3; 11 bases align to TRBD2. Trimming cost V 5 bases and J 3 bases; bases outside gene matches: 4. Per the germline V gene, CDR1 is MNHEY and CDR2 is SVGAGI. This CDR3 has 15 amino acids. The CDR3 DNA is TGTGCCAGCAGTATACTAGCGGGAGAGACAGATACGCAGTATTTT. It is translated as CASSILAGETDTQYF.

The chain links TRBV6-5 to TRBJ2-3; 7 bases agree with TRBD1. Trimming cost V 6 bases and J 2 bases; bases outside gene matches: 8. The CDR3 spans 15 residues. The germline V gene has CDR1 MNHEY and CDR2 SVGAGI. The CDR3 sequence: CASRATGFPTDTQYF. Here the CDR3 DNA reads TGTGCCAGCAGGGCGACAGGGTTTCCCACAGATACGCAGTATTTT.

The chain combines TRBV2 with TRBJ2-3; 15 positions agree with TRBD2. Germline assignment: CDR1 SNHLY and CDR2 FYNNEI. This CDR3 is built from 18 residues. V trimming: 3 bases; J trimming: 2 bases; junction bases outside the gene matches: 6. In nucleotides, the CDR3 is TGTGCCAGCAGTGACCGGACTAGCGGGGGGGCCTACACAGATACGCAGTATTTT. It specifies CASSDRTSGGAYTDTQYF.

The chain is built from TRBV6-1 and TRBJ2-3; 15 nucleotides line up with TRBD2. The CDR3 runs 17 residues. CDR1 MNHNS and CDR2 SASEGT come from the germline V gene. V shed 4 bases and J 0 bases; nucleotides not matched to a gene: 2. The CDR3 loop is CASSGTSGGASTDTQYF. CDR3 DNA: TGTGCCAGCAGTGGGACTAGCGGGGGGGCTAGCACAGATACGCAGTATTTT.

The chain joins TRBV7-9 to TRBJ2-7; D might be TRBD1 (6 bases). The length of the CDR3 is 14 residues. Trimming stripped 2 bases from V and 5 bases from J, with 13 bases between. CDR1 is SEHNR, CDR2 FQNEAQ, per germline (reference sequence). The CDR3 nucleotides are TGTGCCAGCAGCTTAATCCAGGGGAACCACGAGCAGTACTTC. As protein: CASSLIQGNHEQYF.

The chain has TRBV4-1 and TRBJ2-5; weak D call: TRBD1 (5 bases). The CDR3 consists of 14 residues. Trimming removed 5 bases from V and 2 bases from J, with 12 bases in between. From germline, CDR1 is MGHRA and CDR2 YSYEKL. CDR3 bases: TGCGCCAGCAGCAACTCAGGGTTTCAAGAGACCCAGTACTTC. Translating gives CASSNSGFQETQYF.

The J gene is TRBJ1-1, the V gene TRBV5-6; D unclear. Between the trimmed V and J ends, which lost 5 bases and 3 bases, there was a span of 5 bases. This CDR3 is 11 amino acids long. CDR1 SGHDT and CDR2 YYEEEE come from the germline V gene. CDR3 loop: CASSTDTEAFF. The CDR3 region has the DNA TGTGCCAGCAGTACGGACACTGAAGCTTTCTTT.

The genes are TRBV2 and TRBJ1-1; 7 bases match TRBD1. The CDR3 has 15 residues. Germline assignment: CDR1 SNHLY and CDR2 FYNNEI. V was pared by 8 bases and J by 0 bases, with 9 bases of the junction left unmatched. The CDR3 DNA reads as TGTGCCAGCTCCTCACCCGGGACAGTGAACACTGAAGCTTTCTTT. Translated, it gives CASSSPGTVNTEAFF.

V and J are TRBV10-3 and TRBJ1-1; 7 bases map to TRBD1. V lost 6 bases and J lost 4; bases outside the gene matches: 5. This CDR3 contains 13 residues. Germline V CDR1 and CDR2: ENHRY, SYGVKD. The CDR3 here is CAIRTGILTEAFF. The CDR3 nucleotides read TGTGCCATCAGGACAGGGATTCTCACTGAAGCTTTCTTT.

V gene TRBV5-1 combines with J gene TRBJ2-7; 11 nucleotides align to TRBD1. V shed 4 bases and J 5 bases; nucleotides not matched to a gene: 5. The CDR3 runs to 14 residues. The germline CDR1 and CDR2 sequences are SGHRS and YFSETQ. The CDR3 is CASSQRTGGNEQYF. The CDR3 DNA reads as TGCGCCAGCAGCCAGAGGACAGGGGGCAACGAGCAGTACTTC.

The chain joins TRBV4-1 to TRBJ1-1, with D perhaps TRBD1 (5 bases). V lost 3 bases to trimming and J lost 5 bases, with 16 bases between them. Germline-derived CDR1 and CDR2 are MGHRA and YSYEKL. The CDR3 covers 15 residues. The chain's CDR3 is CASSHGSQGGTEAFF. The CDR3, as DNA: TGCGCCAGCAGCCATGGCTCTCAGGGAGGGACTGAAGCTTTCTTT.

For this clone: This same CDR3 is encoded by further DNA sequences in the sample. The genes are TRBV6-5 and TRBJ1-3; D might be TRBD1 (5 bases). Trimming removed 0 bases from V and 7 bases from J, with 7 bases in between. This CDR3 is 13 amino acids long. Germline-derived CDR1 and CDR2 are MNHEY and SVGAGI. CDR3 DNA: TGTGCCAGCAGTTACTCGGGGGGGAACACCATATATTTT. Protein: CASSYSGGNTIYF.

This sequence joins TRBV5-4 and TRBJ2-3, with D possibly matching TRBD1 (6 bases). Trimming removed 2 bases at V and 4 bases at J, with 11 bases between. The CDR3 covers 14 residues. CDR1 is SGHNT, CDR2 YYREEE, per germline (reference sequence). The CDR3 loop reads CASSLGQTPDTQYF. In nucleotides, the CDR3 is TGTGCCAGCAGCTTAGGACAGACACCAGATACGCAGTATTTT.